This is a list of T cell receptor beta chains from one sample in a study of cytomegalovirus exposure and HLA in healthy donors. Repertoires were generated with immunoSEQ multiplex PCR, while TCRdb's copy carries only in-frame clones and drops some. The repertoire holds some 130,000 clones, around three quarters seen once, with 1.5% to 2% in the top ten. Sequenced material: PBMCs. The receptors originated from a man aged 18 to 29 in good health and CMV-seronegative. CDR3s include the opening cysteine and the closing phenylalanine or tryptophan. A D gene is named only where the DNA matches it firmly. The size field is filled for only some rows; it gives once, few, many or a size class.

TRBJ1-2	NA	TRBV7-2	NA	TGTGCCAGCAGCTTAGCGCTACAGGAGGGTGGCTACACCTTC	CASSLALQEGGYTF
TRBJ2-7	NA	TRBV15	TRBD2	TGTGCCACCAGCAGAGGGGGTCTAGCGGGCGCCCCCTACGAGCAGTACTTC	CATSRGGLAGAPYEQYF
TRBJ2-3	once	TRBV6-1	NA	TGTGCCAGCAGTTCGCAAAACTATCGAGGGGATACGCAGTATTTT	CASSSQNYRGDTQYF
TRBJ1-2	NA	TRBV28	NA	TGTGCCAGCAGTTTAAAGCGTTCTAACTATGGCTACACCTTC	CASSLKRSNYGYTF
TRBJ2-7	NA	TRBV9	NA	TGTGCCAGCAGCGTAGGAGGTTGGGGAGGAACCTACGAGCAGTACTTC	CASSVGGWGGTYEQYF
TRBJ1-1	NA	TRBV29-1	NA	TGCAGCGTGGAGGAGGGACTCAACACTGAAGCTTTCTTT	CSVEEGLNTEAFF
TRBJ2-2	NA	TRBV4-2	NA	TGTGCCAGCAGCACTCCAAGGACAAGAAGTACCGGGGAGCTGTTTTTT	CASSTPRTRSTGELFF
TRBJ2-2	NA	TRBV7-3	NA	TGTGCCAGCAGCCCTAATTATGGTGGGAGAACCGGGGAGCTGTTTTTT	CASSPNYGGRTGELFF
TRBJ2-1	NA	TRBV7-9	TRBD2	TGTGCCAGCAGCCCCATCTGGCGGGAGGGCCGGGAGGATCGTTATGAGCAGTTCTTC	CASSPIWREGREDRYEQFF
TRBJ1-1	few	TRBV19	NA	TGTGCCAGTAGTCCGTTTCGGGGGGCTGGCACTGAAGCTTTCTTT	CASSPFRGAGTEAFF
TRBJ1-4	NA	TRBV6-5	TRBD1	TGTGCCAGCAGTTACTCGTCCGGGACAGGACAAAAACTGTTTTTT	CASSYSSGTGQKLFF
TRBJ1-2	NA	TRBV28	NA	TGTGCCAGCAGTGCAGCGCTCGGATATGGCTACACCTTC	CASSAALGYGYTF
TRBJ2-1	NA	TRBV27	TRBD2	TGTGCCAGCAGTATCACTAGCGGGGGGTACAATGAGCAGTTCTTC	CASSITSGGYNEQFF
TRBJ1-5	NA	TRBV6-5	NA	TGTGCCAGCAGCTTGGACAGTCGTGGTGGGGCCCAGCATTTT	CASSLDSRGGAQHF
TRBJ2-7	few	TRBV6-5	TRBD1	TGTGCCAGCAGGTATCGGGACAGTGGAACCTACGAGCAGTACTTC	CASRYRDSGTYEQYF
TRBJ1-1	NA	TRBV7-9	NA	TGTGCCAGCAGCGACCAGACAGGCGCTCTTGGGACTGAAGCTTTCTTT	CASSDQTGALGTEAFF
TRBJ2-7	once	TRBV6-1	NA	TGTGCCAGCAGTGAATTTACGAGGGCGTCGGCCTACGAGCAGTACTTC	CASSEFTRASAYEQYF
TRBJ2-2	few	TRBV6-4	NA	TGTGCCAGCAGACTAGCACCGAACACCGGGGAGCTGTTTTTT	CASRLAPNTGELFF
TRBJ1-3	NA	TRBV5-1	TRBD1	TGCGCCAGCAGCTTGGACAGGGGAGCTGGAAACACCATATATTTT	CASSLDRGAGNTIYF
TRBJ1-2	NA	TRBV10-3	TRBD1	TGTGCCATCAGTGACTCGGACAGGGGAGCGTTTGGCTACACCTTC	CAISDSDRGAFGYTF
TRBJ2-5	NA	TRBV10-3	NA	TGTGCCATCAGTGAGTTCCAATACCAAGAGACCCAGTACTTC	CAISEFQYQETQYF
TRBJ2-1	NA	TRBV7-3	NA	TGTGCCAGCAGCTTAGGCAGGCAGAATCATGAGCAGTTCTTC	CASSLGRQNHEQFF
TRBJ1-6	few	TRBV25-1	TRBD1	TGTGCCAGCAGTGAAACAGGGGGTTTGGTCAATTCACCCCTCCACTTT	CASSETGGLVNSPLHF
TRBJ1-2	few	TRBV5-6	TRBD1	TGTGCCAGCAGCTCGGTCCAGGACAGGGAGGAGGGCTACACCTTC	CASSSVQDREEGYTF
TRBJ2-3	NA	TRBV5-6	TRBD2	TGTGCCAGCAGCTTGGATTCGCTAGCGGGAGGGTCAGATACGCAGTATTTT	CASSLDSLAGGSDTQYF
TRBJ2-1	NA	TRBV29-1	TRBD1	TGCAGCGCCGACGGGGGGGACAGGGGGCGGAATGAGCAGTTCTTC	CSADGGDRGRNEQFF
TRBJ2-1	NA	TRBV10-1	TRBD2	TGCGCCAGCGATGTGTCAGGGAGGGGCGGGGGGGGCCTCAATGAGCAGTTCTTC	CASDVSGRGGGGLNEQFF
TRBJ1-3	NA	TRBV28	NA	TGTGCCAGCAGTGAGACCAGGGTGGCAAACCGAAACACCATATATTTT	CASSETRVANRNTIYF
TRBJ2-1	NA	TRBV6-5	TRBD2	TGTGCCAGCAGAAGGACTAGCGGGAGGGGAGATGAGCAGTTCTTC	CASRRTSGRGDEQFF
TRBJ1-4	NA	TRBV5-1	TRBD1	TGCGCCAGCAGCTCAGGATGGACAGGGAGCGAAAAACTGTTTTTT	CASSSGWTGSEKLFF
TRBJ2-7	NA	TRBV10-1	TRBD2	TGCGCCAACTTGGGACTAGCGTCCCAAATTGACGAGCAGTACTTC	CANLGLASQIDEQYF
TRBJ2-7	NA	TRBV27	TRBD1	TGTGCCAGCAGCGGACAGGGTCGACCCTACGAGCAGTACTTC	CASSGQGRPYEQYF
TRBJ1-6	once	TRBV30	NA	TGTGCCTGGAGTGTATCGGTTCGGAATTCACCCCTCCACTTT	CAWSVSVRNSPLHF